This entry describes one T cell receptor beta chain. It has no known antigen specificity. No base qualities exist here, and no much larger clone lies one base off it. Deep TCRbeta sequencing was performed with the immunoSEQ platform. The published analysis was carried out like this. For further analysis, only productive rearrangements were exported from the immunoSEQ Analyzer. T cell phenotypes were assigned to bulk TCRbeta clonotypes by matching the clonotypes to single-cell RNA+TCR-seq clones that had the same TCRbeta sequence. Clone enrichment in tumor was computed as tumor frequency divided by PBMC frequency from bulk TCR sequencing. GLIPH was used to sort TCRs into specificity groups, which are clusters of distinct TCRs that likely recognize common antigens through shared CDR3 motifs. TCRdb mirrors the immuneACCESS table, restricted to in-frame sequences. Some clones are absent from its copies; in checked studies, under half trace to an unresolved V gene, and the reason for the others is unknown. Clonal size and the V and J genes are those of that table, whereas D and trimming came from the DNA. Recorded for this sample are around 34,000 clones; approximately 70% of them occurred a single time. Around 43% of the sample lies in the top ten.

This specimen belongs to a study of T cells in tumors after PD-1 blockade (dated by TCRdb to between 2019 and 2020). With regard to the full study: Patients with prior checkpoint blockade, systemic immunosuppressant use, or recent radiotherapy or other anti-cancer therapy within 4 weeks were excluded. Pembrolizumab 200 mg every 3 weeks or cemiplimab 350 mg every 2 weeks was administered to patients. While on anti-PD-1 treatment, some of the patients also continued taking daily vismodegib 150 mg. On average, peripheral blood samples yielded approximately 35,000 unique clonotypes and 95,000 to 140,000 TCR templates (range roughly 24,679-290,000). Paired single-cell RNA and TCR sequencing was performed on site-matched tumors from BCC or SCC patients before and after anti-PD-1 therapy. To compare blood and tumor clonotypes, bulk TCR sequencing was performed on nine to eleven peripheral blood samples from a few patients. RECIST version 1.1 was used to assess clinical response. Here is what the overall study found, with its caveats: About 40% of the TCR clonotypes from tumors also showed up in blood, and some novel exhausted tumor clones were present in pre-treatment blood, which suggests peripheral recruitment. The source of novel T cell clones was not identified and could include lymphoid organs or rare unexpanded clones within the tumor or its periphery.

The time point label on this specimen signifies: after anti-PD-1 therapy. For bulk TCRbeta sequencing, genomic DNA was extracted from tumor biopsies or peripheral blood, and input amounts ranged from roughly 600 ng to 6,004 ng. Every patient was a poor candidate for surgical resection and had histologically proven advanced or metastatic basal or squamous cell carcinoma. Of the ten to eleven patients making up the basal cell carcinoma cohort, roughly eight underwent bulk tumor TCR sequencing. The CDR3 covers 14 residues, taking in both the cysteine and the phenylalanine. The only DNA kept is the CDR3, 42 bases in frame from the first base. Cut back by 5 bases and 2 bases, the V and J ends lie 9 bases apart. According to the germline V gene, CDR1 reads SGHVS and CDR2 reads FQNEAQ.

The TCR originated in a human donor with basal cell carcinoma. The sequencing here drew on PBMCs, taken after anti-PD-1 treatment. The chain is encoded by TRBV7-8 joined to TRBJ1-4; tentative D gene TRBD1, with 5 bases matching. The CDR3 region: CASSLTETNEKLFF. The nucleotide sequence reads TGTGCCAGCAGCCTGACAGAGACTAATGAAAAACTGTTTTTT.